Below, 27 T cell receptor beta chains from the same sample are listed, as sequenced in a study of blood T cells in healthy people across ages. Together with a sample-barcoded 5' primer, a J-beta primer mix was included in a second PCR lasting about 7 to 12 cycles. Via MiXCR, TCRdb re-called the 5' RACE reads, giving one row per CDR3 protein. The sample holds more than 1,400,000 distinct CDR3 sequences, around 39% seen once. The specimen was blood. The receptors come from a young woman in good health.

This clonotype was detected a few times. The chain combines TRBV7-9 with TRBJ2-1, with D maybe TRBD1 (5 bases). V was shortened by 7 bases and J by 9 bases, with 22 bases between the two germline ends. Germline loops: CDR1 SEHNR, CDR2 FQNEAQ (reference sequence). This CDR3 has 15 amino acids. The CDR3 DNA reads TGTGCCAGCACCATTTCAACCCTAGGGGTTCCTGAGCAGTTCTTC. Protein: CASTISTLGVPEQFF.

V usage is TRBV12-3 or TRBV12-4 and J usage is TRBJ1-3; D is ambiguous. The CDR3 length is 14 residues. The V end lost 6 bases, the J end lost 1 base, and 10 bases lay between the germline ends. The CDR3 loop reads CASSRLGSGNTIYF. The CDR3 coding sequence is TGTGCCAGCAGCCGACTTGGATCTGGAAACACCATATATTTT.

This clonotype was detected ten times or more. V gene TRBV12-3 or TRBV12-4 combines with J gene TRBJ1-2; D ambiguous. V was trimmed by 2 bases and J by 6 bases, leaving 10 bases between them. The CDR3 runs to 13 residues. CDR3 region: CASSLSVSNGYTF. The CDR3 bases are TGTGCCAGCAGTTTATCTGTGTCTAATGGCTACACCTTC.

Turning to this clonotype: A much larger clone sits a single nucleotide away, making a read error possible. CDR3 coding DNA: TGTGCCAGCAGCTTAGGTTGGTCTACCGATGAGCAGTTCTTC. The encoded protein is CASSLGWSTDEQFF. The J gene is TRBJ2-1, the V gene TRBV7-6; D not resolved. Trimming stripped 1 base from V and 8 bases from J, with 12 bases between. Germline V gives CDR1 SGHVS, CDR2 FNYEAQ. The CDR3 runs 14 residues.

This chain joins TRBV20-1 and TRBJ2-7; no clear D. CDR1 and CDR2 (germline): DFQATT, SNEGSKA (reference sequence). The CDR3 consists of 11 residues. With 4 bases removed from V and 1 base from J, the gap between germline ends came to 5 bases. The CDR3 nucleotides are TGCAGTGCTACCCATTCCTACGAGCAGTACTTC. Protein sequence: CSATHSYEQYF.

The chain uses TRBV12-3 or TRBV12-4 and TRBJ2-2; 10 nucleotides agree with TRBD2. After removal of 4 bases from V and 6 bases from J, the junction contained 8 bases not matched to a gene. The CDR3 contains 16 residues. In nucleotides, the CDR3 is TGTGCCAGCAGTTCTAGGGGACTAGCGAGCCCCGGGGAGCTGTTTTTT. This gives the protein CASSSRGLASPGELFF.

The V gene is TRBV4-2, the J gene TRBJ1-4, with a tentative D call TRBD1 (6 bases). Germline-derived CDR1 and CDR2 are LGHNA and YNFKEQ. V lost 1 base and J 3 bases, leaving 12 bases between the germline ends. The CDR3 is made up of 16 amino acids. The CDR3 region is CASSQAAGTPNEKLFF. The CDR3 nucleotides read TGTGCCAGCAGCCAAGCCGCCGGGACACCTAATGAAAAACTGTTTTTT.

This clonotype was seen a few times. The V call is TRBV7-2, the J call TRBJ2-1, with D possibly being TRBD1 (5 bases). V gave up 6 bases and J gave up 3 bases, with 9 bases separating them. There are 13 residues in the CDR3. Germline V gene lookup returns CDR1 SGHTA and CDR2 FQGNSA. Written as DNA, the CDR3 is TGTGCCAGCAGGCAGGGAATCTACAATGAGCAGTTCTTC. It translates to CASRQGIYNEQFF.

The chain is built from TRBV12-3 or TRBV12-4 and TRBJ2-7, with 8 bases matching TRBD1. The J segment lost 7 bases and the V segment lost 6 bases, leaving 8 bases of the junction unmatched. The CDR3 has 13 residues. The DNA of the CDR3 is TGTGCCAGCAGATCCATACAGGGGGATGAGCAGTACTTC. Protein: CASRSIQGDEQYF.

Comments on this clonotype: Compared with germline, one end of the junction differs, possibly owing to a read error. The chain combines TRBV6-1 with TRBJ1-1; tentative D call: TRBD1 (6 bases). CDR1 is MNHNS, CDR2 SASEGT, per germline. There are 14 residues in the CDR3. CDR3 loop: CASSDRSGNTEAFF. The CDR3 region has the DNA TGTGCCAGCAGCGACAGGTCTGGTAACACCGAAGCTTTCTTT.

A note on this clonotype: A read error may account for a junction end that differs from germline. The chain carries TRBV7-2 and TRBJ1-1, with D hard to call. CDR3 length: 12 amino acids. Germline V gives CDR1 SGHTA, CDR2 FQGNSA. The CDR3 here is CAGSLGPREAFF. The CDR3 DNA reads TGTGCCGGCAGCTTAGGTCCACGTGAAGCTTTCTTT.

The V gene is TRBV10-3, the J gene TRBJ2-5; no definite D call. Germline CDR1 is ENHRY and CDR2 is SYGVKD. This CDR3 comprises 15 residues. Trimming removed 3 bases at V and 1 base at J, with 12 bases between. The CDR3 sequence: CAISDSLRSQETQYF. The CDR3 DNA follows: TGTGCCATCAGTGACAGCTTAAGATCCCAAGAGACCCAGTACTTC.

The chain carries TRBV19 and TRBJ2-4; 12 nucleotides agree with TRBD2. The DNA end is more similar to TRBJ2-7, so the J call may be wrong. Per germline, CDR1 LNHDA and CDR2 SQIVND (reference sequence). The CDR3 has 18 residues. The CDR3 sequence: CASSGAMRLAGDNYEQYF. DNA for the CDR3: TGTGCCAGTAGTGGGGCGATGAGACTAGCGGGGGACAATTACGAGCAGTACTTC.

This chain uses TRBV7-2 with TRBJ2-4; TRBD2 matches at 7 bases. The J call could be wrong; TRBJ2-7 is a better fit for the DNA end. CDR1 and CDR2 from the germline V gene are SGHTA and FQGNSA. This CDR3 has 15 amino acids. The CDR3 nucleotides are TGTGCCAGCAGCTTAAGGTGGGAGGGGATCTACGAGCAGTACTTC. Protein: CASSLRWEGIYEQYF.

J is TRBJ2-7 and V is TRBV6-1, with 7 bases identical to TRBD1. The CDR3 covers 15 residues. The V segment lost 6 bases and the J segment 2 bases; nucleotides outside the gene matches: 10. Germline V gene data show CDR1 as MNHNS and CDR2 as SASEGT. As DNA, the CDR3 is TGTGCCAGCAGAGAACAGACAGGGCCCACCTACGAGCAGTACTTC. Protein sequence: CASREQTGPTYEQYF.

This clonotype has just one count. This chain links TRBV6-2 or TRBV6-3 with TRBJ2-5; 7 bases fit TRBD2. The germline V gene has CDR1 MNHEY and CDR2 SVGEGT. Unmatched junction bases numbered 10, after V lost 7 bases and J lost 11 bases. This CDR3 region has 12 residues. The CDR3 nucleotides read TGTGCCAGCATGACCCGAAGCGGGGAGCAGTACTTC. It codes for CASMTRSGEQYF.

The chain combines TRBV28 with TRBJ2-7; D is possibly TRBD2 (6 bases). The CDR3 consists of 14 residues. From germline, CDR1 is MDHEN and CDR2 SYDVKM. The ends were cut back, 3 bases at V and 6 bases at J, with 15 bases in the middle. This CDR3 is CASSFQGGFSEQYF. DNA for the CDR3: TGTGCCAGCAGTTTTCAAGGAGGGTTCTCCGAGCAGTACTTC.

The chain couples TRBV6-5 to TRBJ2-2; D unclear. Germline V gene data show CDR1 as MNHEY and CDR2 as SVGAGI. The CDR3 covers 15 residues. V lost 6 bases and J lost 2, with 13 bases in between. In DNA form, the CDR3 reads TGTGCCAGCAGGTCTGTCATGGTTAACACCGGGGAGCTGTTTTTT. Protein sequence: CASRSVMVNTGELFF.

Regarding this clonotype: At one end, the junction sequence differs from germline, possibly due to a read error. The chain joins TRBV5-1 to TRBJ2-3; D is possibly TRBD2 (5 bases). The CDR3 length is 14 residues. The V gene's germline CDR1 is SGHRS and CDR2 YFSETQ. In DNA form, the CDR3 reads TGCGCCAGCAGCATCCCCGCGGGTACAGATTCGCAGTATTTT. Amino acid sequence: CASSIPAGTDSQYF. Together with reference TRBV5-1 and TRBJ2-3, the CDR3 gives the full variable domain: KAGVTQTPRYLIKTRGQQVTLSCSPISGHRSVSWYQQTPGQGLQFLFEYFSETQRNKGNFPGRFSGRQFSNSRSEMNVSTLELGDSALYLCASSIPAGTDSQYFGPGTRLTVL.

A few counts support this clonotype. J is TRBJ2-4 and V is TRBV12-3 or TRBV12-4; perhaps TRBD2 as D (5 bases). V lost 8 bases and J lost 4, with 15 bases in between. This CDR3 has 14 residues. The CDR3 sequence: CASRGIGEKNIQYF. CDR3 nucleotide sequence: TGTGCCAGCCGTGGTATCGGGGAGAAAAACATTCAGTACTTC.

The rearrangement uses TRBV6-5 and TRBJ2-5, with D perhaps matching TRBD1 (5 bases). CDR1 is MNHEY and CDR2 is SVGAGI in the germline V gene. The V and J ends lost 5 bases and 11 bases respectively, with 27 bases between them. The CDR3 length is 16 residues. CDR3 nucleotide sequence: TGTGCCAGCAGTCTCACTATGTTTGGGTGGGGCAATGAGCAGTACTTC. Translation: CASSLTMFGWGNEQYF.

The J gene is TRBJ2-3, the V gene TRBV14; D not certain. V was cut by 3 bases and J by 6 bases, with 7 bases left in between. The CDR3 has 12 amino acids. Per germline, CDR1 SGHDN and CDR2 FVKESK. CDR3 in amino acids: CASSHGLDTQYF. The CDR3 DNA reads as TGTGCCAGCAGCCACGGCTTGGATACGCAGTATTTT.

This clonotype was recorded a few times. CDR3 in DNA: TGTGCCAGCAGATCCCCCGGGGAGACCCAGTACTTC. Protein product: CASRSPGETQYF. The chain employs TRBV6-1 and TRBJ2-5; D unclear. The V end lost 6 bases, the J end lost 5 bases, and 10 bases lay between the germline ends. CDR1 and CDR2 (germline): MNHNS, SASEGT. CDR3 length: 12 residues.

The CDR3 sequence: CASSVGTGGAYEQYF. CDR3 DNA sequence: TGTGCCAGCAGCGTAGGGACAGGGGGGGCCTACGAGCAGTACTTC. The chain has TRBV9 and TRBJ2-7, with 10 bases matching TRBD1. CDR3 length: 15 amino acids. V lost 0 bases to trimming and J lost 2 bases; unmatched junction nucleotides: 2. Germline CDR1 SGDLS, CDR2 YYNGEE.

The chain has TRBV20-1 and TRBJ1-2; TRBD1 aligns across 7 bases. The germline gives CDR1 DFQATT, CDR2 SNEGSKA (reference sequence). There are 16 residues in the CDR3. Trimming at V came to 0 bases and at J to 5 bases, leaving 12 bases not matched to a gene. CDR3 sequence (DNA): TGCAGTGCTAGAGATCTGGACAGGTCGATTGGATATGGCTACACCTTC. Encoded protein: CSARDLDRSIGYGYTF.

The chain combines TRBV7-9 with TRBJ1-2; D perhaps matches TRBD1 (6 bases). This CDR3 is 14 amino acids long. The germline V gene has CDR1 SEHNR and CDR2 FQNEAQ (reference sequence). The ends were cut back, 5 bases at V and 6 bases at J, with 16 bases in the middle. CDR3 nucleotides: TGTGCCAGCAGCCCCAGCGGGGGGCAGAATGGCTACACCTTC. Translating gives CASSPSGGQNGYTF.

The chain is built from TRBV29-1 and TRBJ1-1, with D possibly TRBD1 on 5 matching bases. V was shortened by 2 bases and J by 7 bases, with 14 bases between the two germline ends. CDR1 and CDR2 from the germline V gene are SQVTM and ANQGSEA. CDR3 size: 13 residues. The CDR3 nucleotides are TGCAGCGTTGAATTGCAGGGTGAAGGTGAAGCTTTCTTT. This encodes CSVELQGEGEAFF.